This entry lists 13 T cell receptor beta chains sequenced from one sample in a study of beta chain features in type 1 diabetes. Study results and limitations: Shorter TCRB CDR3s, moderately but significantly so, were found in Type 1 diabetes patients in all four CD4+ subsets.

No antigen has been identified for these receptors. The study reverse transcribed the entire isolated RNA, so it sequenced expressed TCRB transcripts. Measured with immunoSEQ multiplex PCR; TCRdb has only the in-frame clones, and not every one. Altogether 300,000 to 350,000 clones are present, less than 15% being singletons, with the ten largest covering about 0.016%. Sequencing was done on a sample of naive CD4+ T cells from blood. The receptors were sampled from a woman in her late teens or twenties with type 1 diabetes.

This clone was found a few times. The V gene is TRBV5-8, the J gene TRBJ2-7; D possibly corresponds to TRBD1 (6 bases). The germline V gene has CDR1 SGHTS and CDR2 YDEGEE. CDR3 length equals 16 residues. Trimming removed 0 bases at V and 0 bases at J, with 13 bases between. The CDR3 reads CASSLAGQSFSYEQYF. In DNA, the CDR3 is TGTGCCAGCAGCTTGGCTGGACAGAGCTTCTCCTACGAGCAGTACTTC.

DNA for the CDR3: TGTGCCAGCAGCTTAACCGGGAACACTGAAGCTTTCTTT. Encoded protein: CASSLTGNTEAFF. The chain employs TRBV7-3 and TRBJ1-1; no clear D. CDR3 length: 13 amino acids. The V and J ends lost 0 bases and 1 base respectively, with 3 bases between them. The V gene's germline CDR1 is SGHTA and CDR2 FQGTGA.

The rearrangement uses TRBV30 and TRBJ2-2, with 9 bases aligning to TRBD2. V lost 0 bases to trimming and J lost 7 bases; unmatched junction nucleotides: 0. The germline V gene has CDR1 GTSNPN and CDR2 SVGIG (reference sequence). The CDR3 consists of 13 residues. CDR3 nucleotides: TGTGCCTGGAGTGTGCGGGGGGGCGGGGAGCTGTTTTTT. This sequence encodes CAWSVRGGGELFF.

This clone has a single count. The chain carries TRBV6-6 and TRBJ1-5; D uncertain. CDR3 length: 12 amino acids. The V end was cut by 7 bases, the J end by 5 bases, with 9 bases between. The V gene's germline CDR1 is MNHNY and CDR2 SVGAGI (reference sequence). The CDR3 DNA follows: TGTGCCAGCAACGGGAGGTATCAGCCCCAGCATTTT. Translated, it gives CASNGRYQPQHF.

This clone appeared a few times. This rearrangement joins TRBV7-3 to TRBJ1-1, with 8 bases matching TRBD1. V was clipped by 6 bases and J by 1 base; unmatched bases: 13. The CDR3 sequence is 17 residues long. CDR1 and CDR2 from the germline V gene are SGHTA and FQGTGA. The CDR3 nucleotides read TGTGCCAGCAGTCTCGAGGGGCGACAGGGGAGGAACACTGAAGCTTTCTTT. It codes for CASSLEGRQGRNTEAFF.

This clone was detected a few times. The gene calls are TRBV29-1 and TRBJ2-7; D is perhaps TRBD1 (6 bases). Germline assignment: CDR1 SQVTM and CDR2 ANQGSEA. The CDR3 sequence is 14 residues long. The ends were cut back, 2 bases at V and 4 bases at J, with 15 bases in the middle. The CDR3 protein is CSVEWGRVEYEQYV. The CDR3 DNA is TGCAGCGTTGAATGGGGGCGCGTCGAATACGAGCAGTACGTC.

The chain carries TRBV14 and TRBJ2-5, with D possibly being TRBD1 (6 bases). The V end lost 4 bases, the J end lost 4 bases, and 16 bases lay between the germline ends. Per the germline V gene, CDR1 is SGHDN and CDR2 is FVKESK. The CDR3 is 15 residues long. DNA for the CDR3: TGTGCCAGCAGCCCGAGCGTAGGCAGGGGAGAGACCCAGTACTTC. This gives the protein CASSPSVGRGETQYF.

This clone was counted between two and nine times. The CDR3 nucleotides read TGTGCCAGCTCTCAGGGGGCAGGGTACGAGCAGTACTTC. It is translated as CASSQGAGYEQYF. The chain uses TRBV7-9 and TRBJ2-7; TRBD1 matches at 8 bases. V lost 8 bases and J lost 4; bases outside the gene matches: 7. The CDR3 has 13 amino acids. Germline V gene data show CDR1 as SEHNR and CDR2 as FQNEAQ (reference sequence).

This clone came up a few times. The rearrangement joins TRBV5-4 to TRBJ1-2; 7 bases are a match to TRBD1. Germline lookup yields CDR1 SGHNT and CDR2 YYREEE (reference sequence). The CDR3 is made up of 14 amino acids. J lost 8 bases, V lost 0 bases, and 7 bases had no gene match. The CDR3 reads CASSLGQGAVGYTF. For the CDR3, the DNA is TGTGCCAGCAGCTTGGGACAGGGTGCCGTAGGCTACACCTTC. Combining the CDR3 with reference TRBV5-4 and TRBJ1-2 gives the whole variable domain ETGVTQSPTHLIKTRGQQVTLRCSSQSGHNTVSWYQQALGQGPQFIFQYYREEENGRGNFPPRFSGLQFPNYSSELNVNALELDDSALYLCASSLGQGAVGYTFGSGTRLTVV.

This clone was seen a few times. The chain links TRBV11-3 to TRBJ2-5, with D tentatively TRBD1 (5 bases). V lost 8 bases and J lost 1, with 11 bases in between. Germline V lookup: CDR1 SGHNT, CDR2 YENEEA. The CDR3 runs to 13 residues. CDR3 region: CASSQGVQETQYF. The DNA for the CDR3 is TGTGCCAGCTCTCAGGGCGTCCAAGAGACCCAGTACTTC.

The J gene is TRBJ1-1, the V gene TRBV18; D unclear. V lost 3 bases and J lost 1, with 9 bases in between. The CDR3 extends over 14 amino acids. In germline, CDR1 is KGHSH, CDR2 LQKENI. The CDR3 DNA reads TGTGCCAGCTCACCCACATCGGGGAACACTGAAGCTTTCTTT. Amino acids: CASSPTSGNTEAFF. The variable domain in full, completed from reference TRBV18 and TRBJ1-1, reads NAGVMQNPRHLVRRRGQEARLRCSPMKGHSHVYWYRQLPEEGLKFMVYLQKENIIDESGMPKERFSAEFPKEGPSILRIQQVVRGDSAAYFCASSPTSGNTEAFFGQGTRLTVV.

V is TRBV15 and J is TRBJ2-1; maybe TRBD2 (6 bases). The length of the CDR3 is 17 residues. Per the germline V gene, CDR1 is LNHNV and CDR2 is YYDKDF (reference sequence). Trimming removed 0 bases from V and 4 bases from J, with 16 bases in between. The CDR3 DNA sequence: TGTGCCACCAGCAGAGAGCCAACGGGACTTTCTTACAATGAGCAGTTCTTC. It translates to CATSREPTGLSYNEQFF.

There are a few counts of this clone. The chain combines TRBV30 with TRBJ2-2; TRBD1 agrees at 9 bases. The J segment lost 2 bases and the V segment lost 5 bases, leaving 3 bases of the junction unmatched. There are 14 residues in the CDR3. The germline V gene encodes CDR1 GTSNPN and CDR2 SVGIG (reference sequence). The CDR3 bases are TGTGCCTGGGACACAGGGGGCAACACCGGGGAGCTGTTTTTT. Protein product: CAWDTGGNTGELFF. The entire variable domain, with the rest obtained from reference TRBV30 and TRBJ2-2, is as follows: SQTIHQWPATLVQPVGSPLSLECTVEGTSNPNLYWYRQAAGRGLQLLFYSVGIGQISSEVPQNLSASRPQDRQFILSSKKLLLSDSGFYLCAWDTGGNTGELFFGEGSRLTVL.